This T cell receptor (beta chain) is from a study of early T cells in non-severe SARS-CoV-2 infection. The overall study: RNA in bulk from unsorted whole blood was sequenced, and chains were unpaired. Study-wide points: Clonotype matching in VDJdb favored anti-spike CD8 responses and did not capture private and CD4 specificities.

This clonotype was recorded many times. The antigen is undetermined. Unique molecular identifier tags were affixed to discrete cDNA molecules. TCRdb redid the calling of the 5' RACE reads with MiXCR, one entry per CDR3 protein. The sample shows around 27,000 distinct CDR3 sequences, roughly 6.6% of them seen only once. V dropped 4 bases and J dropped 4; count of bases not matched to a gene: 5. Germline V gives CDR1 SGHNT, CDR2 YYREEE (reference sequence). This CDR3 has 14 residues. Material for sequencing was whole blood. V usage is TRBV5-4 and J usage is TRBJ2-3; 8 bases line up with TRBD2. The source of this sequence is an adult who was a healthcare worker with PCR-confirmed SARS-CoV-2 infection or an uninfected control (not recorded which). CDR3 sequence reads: CASSPGGAPDTQYF. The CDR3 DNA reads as TGTGCCAGCAGCCCGGGGGGGGCCCCAGATACGCAGTATTTT. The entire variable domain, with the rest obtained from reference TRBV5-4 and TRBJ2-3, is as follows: ETGVTQSPTHLIKTRGQQVTLRCSSQSGHNTVSWYQQALGQGPQFIFQYYREEENGRGNFPPRFSGLQFPNYSSELNVNALELDDSALYLCASSPGGAPDTQYFGPGTRLTVL.